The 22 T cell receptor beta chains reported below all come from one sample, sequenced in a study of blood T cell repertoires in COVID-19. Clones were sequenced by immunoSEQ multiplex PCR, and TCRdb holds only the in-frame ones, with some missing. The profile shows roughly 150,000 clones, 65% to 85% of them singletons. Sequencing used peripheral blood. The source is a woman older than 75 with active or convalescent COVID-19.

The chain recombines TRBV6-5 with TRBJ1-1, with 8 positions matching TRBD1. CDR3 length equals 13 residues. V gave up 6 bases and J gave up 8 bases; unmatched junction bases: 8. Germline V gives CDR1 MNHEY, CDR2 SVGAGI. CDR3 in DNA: TGTGCCAGCAGAGCGACAGGGGCTAAAGAAGCTTTCTTT. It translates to CASRATGAKEAFF.

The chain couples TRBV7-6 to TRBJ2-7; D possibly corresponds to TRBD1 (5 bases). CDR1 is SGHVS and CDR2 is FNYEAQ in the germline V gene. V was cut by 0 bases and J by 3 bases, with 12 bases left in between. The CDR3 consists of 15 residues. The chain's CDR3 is CASSLAQGVNYEQYF. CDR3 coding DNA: TGTGCCAGCAGCTTAGCGCAGGGCGTGAACTACGAGCAGTACTTC.

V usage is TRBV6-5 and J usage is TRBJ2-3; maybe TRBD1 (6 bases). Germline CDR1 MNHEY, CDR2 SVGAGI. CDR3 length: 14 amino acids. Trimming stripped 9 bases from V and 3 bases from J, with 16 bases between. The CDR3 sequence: CASSLGGWTDTQYF. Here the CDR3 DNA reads TGTGCCAGTTCCTTAGGGGGTTGGACAGATACGCAGTATTTT.

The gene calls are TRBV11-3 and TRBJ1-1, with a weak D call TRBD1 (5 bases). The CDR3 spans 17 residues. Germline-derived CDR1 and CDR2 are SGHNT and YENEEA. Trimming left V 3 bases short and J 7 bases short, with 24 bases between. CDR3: CASSFPPRAVGLFEAFF. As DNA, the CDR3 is TGTGCCAGCAGCTTCCCACCCAGGGCGGTGGGATTATTTGAAGCTTTCTTT.

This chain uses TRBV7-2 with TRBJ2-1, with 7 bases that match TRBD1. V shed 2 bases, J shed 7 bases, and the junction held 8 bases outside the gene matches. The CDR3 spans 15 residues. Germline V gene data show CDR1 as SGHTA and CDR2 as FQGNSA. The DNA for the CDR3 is TGTGCCAGCAGCTTATTACACCGGGACAGTAATGAGCAGTTCTTC. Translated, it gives CASSLLHRDSNEQFF.

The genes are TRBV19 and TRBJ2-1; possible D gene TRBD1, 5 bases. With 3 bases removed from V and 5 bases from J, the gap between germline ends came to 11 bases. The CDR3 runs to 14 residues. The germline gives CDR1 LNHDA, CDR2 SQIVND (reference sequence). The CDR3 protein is CASSILGQNNEQFF. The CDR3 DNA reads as TGTGCCAGTAGTATTTTGGGGCAGAACAATGAGCAGTTCTTC.

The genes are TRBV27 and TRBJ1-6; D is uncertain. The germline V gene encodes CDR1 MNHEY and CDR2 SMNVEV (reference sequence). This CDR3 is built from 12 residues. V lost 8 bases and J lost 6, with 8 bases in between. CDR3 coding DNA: TGTGCCAGCTCCGGGTTTAATTCACCCCTCCACTTT. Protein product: CASSGFNSPLHF.

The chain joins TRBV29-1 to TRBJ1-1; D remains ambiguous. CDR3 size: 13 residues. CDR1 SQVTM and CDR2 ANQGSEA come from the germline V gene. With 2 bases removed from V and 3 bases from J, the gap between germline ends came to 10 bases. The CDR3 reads CSVEPGEDTEAFF. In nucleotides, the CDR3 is TGCAGCGTTGAACCCGGGGAGGACACTGAAGCTTTCTTT.

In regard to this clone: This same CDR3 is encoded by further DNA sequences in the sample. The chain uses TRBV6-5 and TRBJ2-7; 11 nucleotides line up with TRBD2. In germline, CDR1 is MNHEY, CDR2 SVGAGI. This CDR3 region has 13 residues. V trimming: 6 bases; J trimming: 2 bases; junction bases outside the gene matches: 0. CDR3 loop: CASRLAGAYEQYF. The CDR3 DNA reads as TGTGCCAGCAGACTAGCGGGGGCCTACGAGCAGTACTTC.

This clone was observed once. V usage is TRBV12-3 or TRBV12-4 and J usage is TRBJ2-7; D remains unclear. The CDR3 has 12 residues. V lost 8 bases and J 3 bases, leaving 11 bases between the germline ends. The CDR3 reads CASRTADYEQYF. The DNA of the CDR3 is TGTGCCAGCCGTACGGCGGACTACGAGCAGTACTTC.

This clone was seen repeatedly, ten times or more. This CDR3 is CASSSPSAGGYGYTF. DNA of the CDR3: TGTGCCAGCAGCTCCCCTTCGGCAGGGGGCTATGGCTACACCTTC. The rearrangement links TRBV5-4 to TRBJ1-2; 7 nucleotides align to TRBD1. This CDR3 is 15 amino acids long. V was pared by 3 bases and J by 4 bases, with 9 bases of the junction left unmatched. Germline CDR1 SGHNT, CDR2 YYREEE (reference sequence). Supplemented by reference TRBV5-4 and TRBJ1-2, the full variable domain reads ETGVTQSPTHLIKTRGQQVTLRCSSQSGHNTVSWYQQALGQGPQFIFQYYREEENGRGNFPPRFSGLQFPNYSSELNVNALELDDSALYLCASSSPSAGGYGYTFGSGTRLTVV.

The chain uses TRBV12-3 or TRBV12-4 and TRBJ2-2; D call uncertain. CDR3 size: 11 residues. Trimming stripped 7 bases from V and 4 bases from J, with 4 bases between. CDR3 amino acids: CASTLTGELFF. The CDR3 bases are TGTGCCAGCACTCTCACCGGGGAGCTGTTTTTT.

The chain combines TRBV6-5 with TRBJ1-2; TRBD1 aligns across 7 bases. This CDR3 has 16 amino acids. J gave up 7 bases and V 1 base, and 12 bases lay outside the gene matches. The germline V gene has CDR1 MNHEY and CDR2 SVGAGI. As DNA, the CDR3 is TGTGCCAGCAGTTACTTAGCACAGACAGGGATCGGTGGCTACACCTTC. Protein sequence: CASSYLAQTGIGGYTF.

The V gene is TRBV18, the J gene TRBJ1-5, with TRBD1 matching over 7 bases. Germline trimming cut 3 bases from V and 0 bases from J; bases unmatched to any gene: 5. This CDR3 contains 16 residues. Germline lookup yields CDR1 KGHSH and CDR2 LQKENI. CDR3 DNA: TGTGCCAGCTCACCGCCAGGGGGATTTAGCAATCAGCCCCAGCATTTT. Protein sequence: CASSPPGGFSNQPQHF.

The CDR3 coding sequence is TGTGCCAGCAGCGTGGGACAGGGGGCGACCATTCAGTACTTC. Its protein product is CASSVGQGATIQYF. The chain carries TRBV7-8 and TRBJ2-4; 12 nucleotides agree with TRBD1. This CDR3 spans 14 amino acids. V lost 5 bases, J lost 9 bases, and 5 bases stayed unmatched. From germline, CDR1 is SGHVS and CDR2 FQNEAQ.

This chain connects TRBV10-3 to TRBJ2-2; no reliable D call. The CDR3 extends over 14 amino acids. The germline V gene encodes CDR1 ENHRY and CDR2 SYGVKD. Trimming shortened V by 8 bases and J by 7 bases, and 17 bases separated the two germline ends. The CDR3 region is CAIGSQPKFGELFF. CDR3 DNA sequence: TGTGCCATCGGGTCACAGCCCAAATTCGGGGAGCTGTTTTTT.

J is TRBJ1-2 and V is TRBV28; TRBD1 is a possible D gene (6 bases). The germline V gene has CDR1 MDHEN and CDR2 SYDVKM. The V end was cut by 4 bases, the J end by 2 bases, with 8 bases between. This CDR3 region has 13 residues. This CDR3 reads CASSSGQNYGYTF. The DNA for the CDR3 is TGTGCCAGCAGTTCAGGACAGAACTATGGCTACACCTTC.

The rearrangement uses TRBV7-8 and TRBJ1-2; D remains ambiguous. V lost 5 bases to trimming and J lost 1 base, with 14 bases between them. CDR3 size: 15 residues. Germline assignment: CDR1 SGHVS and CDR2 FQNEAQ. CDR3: CASSRLQAHNYGYTF. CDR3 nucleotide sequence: TGTGCCAGCAGCCGCCTTCAGGCCCATAACTATGGCTACACCTTC. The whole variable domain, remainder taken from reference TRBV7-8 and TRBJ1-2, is GAGVSQSPRYKVAKRGQDVALRCDPISGHVSLFWYQQALGQGPEFLTYFQNEAQLDKSGLPSDRFFAERPEGSVSTLKIQRTQQEDSAVYLCASSRLQAHNYGYTFGSGTRLTVV.

For the CDR3, the DNA is TGTGCCAGCAGCTTGTTTAGTAGGGGGGGCCAGAAGACCCAGTACTTC. Its protein product is CASSLFSRGGQKTQYF. J is TRBJ2-5 and V is TRBV5-4; a possible D gene is TRBD2 (7 bases). V dropped 1 base and J dropped 6 bases, with 19 bases sitting between them. The CDR3 is made up of 16 amino acids. Germline CDR1 SGHNT, CDR2 YYREEE (reference sequence). The full variable domain, its missing parts supplied by reference TRBV5-4 and TRBJ2-5, is ETGVTQSPTHLIKTRGQQVTLRCSSQSGHNTVSWYQQALGQGPQFIFQYYREEENGRGNFPPRFSGLQFPNYSSELNVNALELDDSALYLCASSLFSRGGQKTQYFGPGTRLLVL.

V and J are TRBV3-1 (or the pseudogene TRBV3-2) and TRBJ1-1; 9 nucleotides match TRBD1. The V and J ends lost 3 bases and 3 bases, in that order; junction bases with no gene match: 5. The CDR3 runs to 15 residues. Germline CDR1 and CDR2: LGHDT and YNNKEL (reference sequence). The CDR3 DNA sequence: TGTGCCAGCAGCCATTCCGGGACAGGGCACACTGAAGCTTTCTTT. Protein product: CASSHSGTGHTEAFF.

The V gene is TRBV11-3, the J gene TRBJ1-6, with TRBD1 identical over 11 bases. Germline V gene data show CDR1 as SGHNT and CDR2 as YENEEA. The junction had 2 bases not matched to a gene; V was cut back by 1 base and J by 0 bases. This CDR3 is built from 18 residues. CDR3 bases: TGTGCCAGCAGCTTAGCCGGGACAGGGGGCTCCTATAATTCACCCCTCCACTTT. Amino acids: CASSLAGTGGSYNSPLHF. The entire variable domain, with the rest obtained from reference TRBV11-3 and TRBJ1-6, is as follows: EAGVVQSPRYKIIEKKQPVAFWCNPISGHNTLYWYLQNLGQGPELLIRYENEEAVDDSQLPKDRFSAERLKGVDSTLKIQPAELGDSAVYLCASSLAGTGGSYNSPLHFGNGTRLTVT.

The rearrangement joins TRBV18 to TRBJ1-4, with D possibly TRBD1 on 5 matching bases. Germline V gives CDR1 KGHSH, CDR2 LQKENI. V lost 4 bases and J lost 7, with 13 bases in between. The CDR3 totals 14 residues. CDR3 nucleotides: TGTGCCAGCTCACTGCTCGACAGTCGTGAAAAACTGTTTTTT. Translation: CASSLLDSREKLFF.